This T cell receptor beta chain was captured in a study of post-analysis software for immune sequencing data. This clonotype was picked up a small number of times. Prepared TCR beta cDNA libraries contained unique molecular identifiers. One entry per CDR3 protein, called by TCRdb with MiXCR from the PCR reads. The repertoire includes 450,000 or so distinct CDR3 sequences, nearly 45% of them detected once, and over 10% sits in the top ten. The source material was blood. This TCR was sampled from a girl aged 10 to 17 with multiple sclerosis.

CDR3 loop: CSARDSGTYEQYF. CDR3 bases: TGCAGTGCTAGAGATTCCGGGACCTACGAGCAGTACTTC. The V and J genes are TRBV20-1 and TRBJ2-7; D possibly corresponds to TRBD2 (5 bases). Per the germline V gene, CDR1 is DFQATT and CDR2 is SNEGSKA (reference sequence). V shed 0 bases and J shed 2 bases, with 8 bases lying between them. The CDR3 spans 13 residues.